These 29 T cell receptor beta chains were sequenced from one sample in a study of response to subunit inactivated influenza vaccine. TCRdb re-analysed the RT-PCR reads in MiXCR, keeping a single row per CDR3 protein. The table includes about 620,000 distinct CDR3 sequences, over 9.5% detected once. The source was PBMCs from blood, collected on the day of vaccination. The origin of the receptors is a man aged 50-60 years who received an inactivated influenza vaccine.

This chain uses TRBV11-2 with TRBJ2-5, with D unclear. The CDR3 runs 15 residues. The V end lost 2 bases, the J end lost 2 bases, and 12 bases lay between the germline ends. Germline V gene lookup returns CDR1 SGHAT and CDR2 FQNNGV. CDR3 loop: CASSLLEASQETQYF. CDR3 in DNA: TGTGCCAGCAGCTTACTAGAGGCTAGTCAAGAGACCCAGTACTTC.

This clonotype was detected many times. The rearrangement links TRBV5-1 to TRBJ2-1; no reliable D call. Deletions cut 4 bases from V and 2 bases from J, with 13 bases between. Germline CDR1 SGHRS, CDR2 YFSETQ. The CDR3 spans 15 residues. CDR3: CASSLVTPAYNEQFF. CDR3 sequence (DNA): TGCGCCAGCAGCCTTGTTACGCCGGCCTACAATGAGCAGTTCTTC.

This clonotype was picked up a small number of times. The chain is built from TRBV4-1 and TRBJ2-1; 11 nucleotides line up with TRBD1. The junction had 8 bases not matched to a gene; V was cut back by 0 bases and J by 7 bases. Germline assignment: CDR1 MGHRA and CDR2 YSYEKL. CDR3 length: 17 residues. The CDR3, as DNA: TGCGCCAGCAGCCAAGATGGACAGGGGGCCAAGGTAAATGAGCAGTTCTTC. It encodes CASSQDGQGAKVNEQFF.

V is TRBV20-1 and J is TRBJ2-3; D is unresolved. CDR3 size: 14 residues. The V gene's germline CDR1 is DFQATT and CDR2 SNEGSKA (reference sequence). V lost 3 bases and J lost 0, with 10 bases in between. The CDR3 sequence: CSARDGRSTDTQYF. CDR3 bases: TGCAGTGCTAGGGACGGCCGGAGCACAGATACGCAGTATTTT.

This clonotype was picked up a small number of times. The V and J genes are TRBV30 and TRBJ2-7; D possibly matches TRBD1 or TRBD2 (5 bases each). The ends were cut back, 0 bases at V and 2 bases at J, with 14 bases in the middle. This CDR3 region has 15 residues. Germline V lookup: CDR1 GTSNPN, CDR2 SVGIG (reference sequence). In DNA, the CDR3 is TGTGCCTGGAGTGTACGGTCGAGGGGCCCCTACGAGCAGTACTTC. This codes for CAWSVRSRGPYEQYF.

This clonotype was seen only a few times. In DNA form, the CDR3 reads TGCGCCAGCAGCCAAAACATGTCCAGGTTGCGCTATGGCTACACCTTC. Translated: CASSQNMSRLRYGYTF. This chain uses TRBV4-1 with TRBJ1-2; D uncertain. The CDR3 length is 16 residues. Trimming pared 2 bases from V and 4 bases from J, leaving 17 bases between. Germline CDR1 is MGHRA and CDR2 is YSYEKL.

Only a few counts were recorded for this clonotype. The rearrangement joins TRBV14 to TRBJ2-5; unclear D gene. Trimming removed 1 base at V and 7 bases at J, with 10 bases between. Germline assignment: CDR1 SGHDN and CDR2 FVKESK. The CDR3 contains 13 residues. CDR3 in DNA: TGTGCCAGCAGCCAAGCCCGGTCAGGGACCCAGTACTTC. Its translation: CASSQARSGTQYF.

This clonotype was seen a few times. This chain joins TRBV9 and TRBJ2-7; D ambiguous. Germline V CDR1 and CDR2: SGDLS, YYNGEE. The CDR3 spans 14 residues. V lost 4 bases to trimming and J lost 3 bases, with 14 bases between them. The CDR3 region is CASSPSVGSYEQYF. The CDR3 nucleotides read TGTGCCAGCAGCCCTTCGGTGGGCAGCTACGAGCAGTACTTC.

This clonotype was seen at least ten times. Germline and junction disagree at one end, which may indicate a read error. The DNA for the CDR3 is TGTGCCAGCAGCGAAGGAGCAGAATACTATGGCTACACCTTC. Its translation is CASSEGAEYYGYTF. This rearrangement joins TRBV2 to TRBJ1-2, with D unclear. The germline V gene encodes CDR1 SNHLY and CDR2 FYNNEI. This CDR3 has 14 amino acids.

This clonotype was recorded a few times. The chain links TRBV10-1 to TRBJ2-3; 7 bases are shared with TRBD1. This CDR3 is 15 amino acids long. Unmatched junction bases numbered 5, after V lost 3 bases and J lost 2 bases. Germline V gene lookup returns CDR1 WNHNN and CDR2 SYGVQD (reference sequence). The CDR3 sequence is CASSDRDSNTDTQYF. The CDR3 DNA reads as TGCGCCAGCAGTGATCGGGACAGCAACACAGATACGCAGTATTTT.

The CDR3 DNA reads TGTGCCAGCAGCGTACGGGTGTATAATTCACCCCTCCACTTT. Encoded protein: CASSVRVYNSPLHF. The chain links TRBV9 to TRBJ1-6; no clear D gene. The germline gives CDR1 SGDLS, CDR2 YYNGEE. The length of the CDR3 is 14 residues. V lost 1 base, J lost 4 bases, and 6 bases lay in between.

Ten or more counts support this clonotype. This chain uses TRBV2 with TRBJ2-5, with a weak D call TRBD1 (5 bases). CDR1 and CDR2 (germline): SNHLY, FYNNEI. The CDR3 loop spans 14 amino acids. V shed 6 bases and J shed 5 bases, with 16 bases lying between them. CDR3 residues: CASSRVGSRETQYF. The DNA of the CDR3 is TGTGCCAGCAGCAGGGTGGGATCTCGGGAGACCCAGTACTTC.

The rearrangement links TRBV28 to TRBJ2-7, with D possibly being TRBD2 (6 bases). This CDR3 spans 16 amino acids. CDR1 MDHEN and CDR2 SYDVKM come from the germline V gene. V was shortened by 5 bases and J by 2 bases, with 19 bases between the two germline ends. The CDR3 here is CASSRDSGTDPYEQYF. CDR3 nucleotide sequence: TGTGCCAGCAGTCGCGATTCCGGGACTGACCCCTACGAGCAGTACTTC. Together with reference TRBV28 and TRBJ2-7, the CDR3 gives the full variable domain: DVKVTQSSRYLVKRTGEKVFLECVQDMDHENMFWYRQDPGLGLRLIYFSYDVKMKEKGDIPEGYSVSREKKERFSLILESASTNQTSMYLCASSRDSGTDPYEQYFGPGTRLTVT.

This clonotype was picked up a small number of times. CDR3 region: CASSQGLAVNEQFF. The CDR3 DNA follows: TGTGCCAGCAGCCAAGGACTAGCGGTAAATGAGCAGTTCTTC. The genes are TRBV3-1 and TRBJ2-1; 9 nucleotides match TRBD2. The CDR3 is 14 amino acids. The junction had 2 bases not matched to a gene; V was cut back by 1 base and J by 7 bases. The V gene's germline CDR1 is LGHDT and CDR2 YNNKEL (reference sequence).

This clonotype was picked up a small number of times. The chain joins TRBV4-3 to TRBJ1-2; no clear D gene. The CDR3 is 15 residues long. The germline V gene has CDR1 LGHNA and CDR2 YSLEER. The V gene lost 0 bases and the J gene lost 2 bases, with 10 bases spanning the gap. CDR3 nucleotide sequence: TGCGCCAGCAGCCAAGAAGAGGGCGGGAACTATGGCTACACCTTC. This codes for CASSQEEGGNYGYTF.

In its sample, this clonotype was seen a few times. Here the CDR3 reads CASSPPQDRYEQYF. CDR3 nucleotides: TGTGCCAGCAGTCCCCCACAGGACAGATACGAGCAGTACTTC. The chain is built from TRBV28 and TRBJ2-7; D is possibly TRBD1 (6 bases). The germline V and J ends were trimmed by 5 bases and 4 bases, with 15 bases remaining between them. Per the germline V gene, CDR1 is MDHEN and CDR2 is SYDVKM. The CDR3 length is 14 residues.

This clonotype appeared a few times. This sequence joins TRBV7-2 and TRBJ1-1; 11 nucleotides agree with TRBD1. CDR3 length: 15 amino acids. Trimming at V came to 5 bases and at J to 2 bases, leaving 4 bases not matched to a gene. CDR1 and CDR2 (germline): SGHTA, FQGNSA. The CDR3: CASSPGQGVNTEAFF. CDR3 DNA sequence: TGTGCCAGCAGCCCGGGACAGGGGGTTAACACTGAAGCTTTCTTT.

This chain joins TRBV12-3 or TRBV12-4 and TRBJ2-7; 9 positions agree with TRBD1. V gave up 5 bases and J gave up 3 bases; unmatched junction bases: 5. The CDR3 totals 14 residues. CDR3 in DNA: TGTGCCAGCAGTCTACAGGGGGCGAACTACGAGCAGTACTTC. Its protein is CASSLQGANYEQYF.

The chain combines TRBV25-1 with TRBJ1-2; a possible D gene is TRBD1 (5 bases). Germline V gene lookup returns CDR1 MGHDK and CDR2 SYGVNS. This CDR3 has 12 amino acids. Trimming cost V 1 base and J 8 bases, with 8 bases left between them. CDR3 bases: TGTGCCAGCAGTGAATTGGGGGGGGGCTACACCTTC. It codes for CASSELGGGYTF.

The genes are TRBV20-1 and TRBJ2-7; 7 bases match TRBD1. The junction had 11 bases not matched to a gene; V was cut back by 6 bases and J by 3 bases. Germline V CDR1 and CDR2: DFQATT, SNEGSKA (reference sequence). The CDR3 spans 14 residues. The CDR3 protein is CSAGSDRESYEQYF. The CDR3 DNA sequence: TGCAGTGCCGGCTCCGACAGGGAAAGCTACGAGCAGTACTTC.

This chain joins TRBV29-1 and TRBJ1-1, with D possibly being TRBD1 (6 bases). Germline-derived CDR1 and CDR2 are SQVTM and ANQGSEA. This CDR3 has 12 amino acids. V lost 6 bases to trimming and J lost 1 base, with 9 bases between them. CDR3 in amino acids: CSVGQRNTEAFF. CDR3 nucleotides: TGCAGCGTAGGACAGAGGAACACTGAAGCTTTCTTT.

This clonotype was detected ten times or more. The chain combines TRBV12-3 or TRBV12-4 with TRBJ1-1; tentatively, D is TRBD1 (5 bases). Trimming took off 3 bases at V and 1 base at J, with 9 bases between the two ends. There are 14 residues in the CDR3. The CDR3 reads CASSFGAGNTEAFF. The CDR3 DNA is TGTGCCAGCAGTTTTGGGGCAGGGAACACTGAAGCTTTCTTT.

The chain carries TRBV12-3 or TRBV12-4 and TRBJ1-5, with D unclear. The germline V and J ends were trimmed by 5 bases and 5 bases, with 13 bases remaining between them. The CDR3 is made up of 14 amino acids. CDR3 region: CASSPGRRYQPQHF. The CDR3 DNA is TGTGCCAGCAGTCCGGGCCGACGCTATCAGCCCCAGCATTTT.

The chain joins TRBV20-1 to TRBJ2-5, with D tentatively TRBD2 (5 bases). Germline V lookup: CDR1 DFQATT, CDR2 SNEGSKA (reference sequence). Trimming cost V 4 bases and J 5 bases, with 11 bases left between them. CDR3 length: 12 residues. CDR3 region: CSATMTGETQYF. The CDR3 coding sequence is TGCAGTGCTACCATGACGGGGGAGACCCAGTACTTC.

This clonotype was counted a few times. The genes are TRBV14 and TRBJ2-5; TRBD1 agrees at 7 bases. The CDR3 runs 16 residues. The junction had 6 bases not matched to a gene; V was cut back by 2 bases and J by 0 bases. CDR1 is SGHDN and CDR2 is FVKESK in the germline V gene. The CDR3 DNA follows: TGTGCCAGCAGCCAATTCCCGGGACAGTACCAAGAGACCCAGTACTTC. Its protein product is CASSQFPGQYQETQYF.

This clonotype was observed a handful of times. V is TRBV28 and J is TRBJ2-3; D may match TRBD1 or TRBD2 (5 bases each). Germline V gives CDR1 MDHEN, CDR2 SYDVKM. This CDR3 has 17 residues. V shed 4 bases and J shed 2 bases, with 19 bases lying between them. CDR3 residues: CASSSIKSGAYTDTQYF. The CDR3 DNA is TGTGCCAGCAGTTCCATAAAATCCGGGGCCTACACAGATACGCAGTATTTT. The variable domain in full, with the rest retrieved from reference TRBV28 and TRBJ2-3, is DVKVTQSSRYLVKRTGEKVFLECVQDMDHENMFWYRQDPGLGLRLIYFSYDVKMKEKGDIPEGYSVSREKKERFSLILESASTNQTSMYLCASSSIKSGAYTDTQYFGPGTRLTVL.

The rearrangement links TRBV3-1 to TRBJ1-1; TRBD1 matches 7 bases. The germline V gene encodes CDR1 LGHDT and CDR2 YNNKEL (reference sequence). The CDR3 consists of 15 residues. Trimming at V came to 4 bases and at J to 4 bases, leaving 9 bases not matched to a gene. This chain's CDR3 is CASSLRGGSTTEAFF. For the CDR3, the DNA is TGTGCCAGCAGCCTAAGAGGGGGCTCGACCACTGAAGCTTTCTTT.

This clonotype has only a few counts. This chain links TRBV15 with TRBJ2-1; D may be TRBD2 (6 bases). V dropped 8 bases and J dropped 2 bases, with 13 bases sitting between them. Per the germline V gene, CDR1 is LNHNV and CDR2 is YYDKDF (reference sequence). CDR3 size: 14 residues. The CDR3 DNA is TGTGCCACCGGGGTGGGGGGACCCTACAATGAGCAGTTCTTC. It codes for CATGVGGPYNEQFF.

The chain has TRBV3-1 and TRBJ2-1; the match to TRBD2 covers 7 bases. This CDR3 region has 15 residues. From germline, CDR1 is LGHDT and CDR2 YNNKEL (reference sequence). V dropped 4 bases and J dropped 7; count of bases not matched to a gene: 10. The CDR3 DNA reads TGTGCCAGCAGCCGGGATGCGGGAGCACGAAATGAGCAGTTCTTC. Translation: CASSRDAGARNEQFF.